This is a list of T cell receptor beta chains from one sample in a study of blood T cell repertoires in COVID-19. Profiled with immunoSEQ multiplex PCR; TCRdb holds only in-frame clones, not every one. This sample has some 380,000 clones, with 90% found just once. Sample: peripheral blood. The receptor source for this set is a man between 18 and 35 years old with active or convalescent COVID-19. Both conserved end residues are part of each CDR3. Each record gives: V gene, D gene, clone size, J gene, CDR3 length, CDR3 DNA, CDR3 protein. D genes are given only for firm matches. The size entry is marked missing in some rows and otherwise reads once, few, many or a size class.

TRBV30	NA	NA	TRBJ2-1	15	TGTGCCTGGAGTGTAACCTCAAACAGTCGCAATGAGCAGTTCTTC	CAWSVTSNSRNEQFF
TRBV7-2	TRBD1	NA	TRBJ1-6	14	TGTGCCAGCAGTTGGACAGGGGATAATTCACCCCTCCACTTT	CASSWTGDNSPLHF
TRBV28	TRBD1	NA	TRBJ2-1	12	TGTGCCAGCAGTTCAGGGGGCAATGAGCAGTTCTTC	CASSSGGNEQFF
TRBV11-2	NA	NA	TRBJ1-4	11	TGTGCCAGCAGAACAGGCGAAAAACTGTTTTTT	CASRTGEKLFF
TRBV6-5	TRBD1	NA	TRBJ1-4	15	TGTGCCAGCAGTCCAGACAGGGGGAGAGGTGAAAAACTGTTTTTT	CASSPDRGRGEKLFF
TRBV19	TRBD1	NA	TRBJ1-5	15	TGTGCCAGTAGTAGTCGGACAGGGGGATATCAGCCCCAGCATTTT	CASSSRTGGYQPQHF
TRBV5-5	NA	NA	TRBJ2-7	14	TGTGCCAGCAGCTTCCCAGGGCAGACCTACGAGCAGTACTTC	CASSFPGQTYEQYF
TRBV19	NA	NA	TRBJ2-1	15	TGTGCCAGTGCGGTAGCCGGAGGACCTTACAATGAGCAGTTCTTC	CASAVAGGPYNEQFF
TRBV18	NA	NA	TRBJ2-7	14	TGTGCCAGCTCACCTGACAGGGAGGTTGTCGAGCAGTACTTC	CASSPDREVVEQYF
TRBV12-3/TRBV12-4	NA	NA	TRBJ1-4	13	TGTGCCAGCAGTTTAGAACGCCGGGAAAAACTGTTTTTT	CASSLERREKLFF
TRBV3-1/TRBV3-2	TRBD2	NA	TRBJ2-5	17	TGTGCCAGCAGCCCGGGGACTAGCGGGAGACGGCAAGAGACCCAGTACTTC	CASSPGTSGRRQETQYF
TRBV7-9	NA	NA	TRBJ1-1	14	TGTGCCAGCACCCAAGCCGGAGGGAACACTGAAGCTTTCTTT	CASTQAGGNTEAFF
TRBV7-8	TRBD1	NA	TRBJ2-5	13	TGTGCCAGCAGCCGGGACAGGGCGGAGACCCAGTACTTC	CASSRDRAETQYF
TRBV7-3	TRBD1	NA	TRBJ1-1	13	TGTGCCAGCAGCGTTGACAGGGGGTGGTCTGCTTTCTTT	CASSVDRGWSAFF
TRBV7-2	NA	few	TRBJ1-2	13	TGTGCCAGCAGCTTAGATGCAGGGGTCGGCTACACCTTC	CASSLDAGVGYTF
TRBV11-2	NA	NA	TRBJ2-5	13	TGTGCCAGCAGCCGGGGGAATAAAGAGACCCAGTACTTC	CASSRGNKETQYF
TRBV24-1	TRBD1	NA	TRBJ1-2	15	TGTGCCACCAGTGATTTCCGCGGGACAGGGTATGGCTACACCTTC	CATSDFRGTGYGYTF
TRBV7-9	NA	NA	TRBJ2-7	13	TGTGCCAGCAGCTCGGACAGATCCTACGAGCAGTACTTC	CASSSDRSYEQYF
TRBV19	TRBD2	NA	TRBJ2-1	15	TGTGCCAGTAGTATCTCCGGGACTAGCGGCAATGAGCAGTTCTTC	CASSISGTSGNEQFF
TRBV28	TRBD1	NA	TRBJ1-6	14	TGTGCCAGCAGTCCCGACAGGGCTAATTCACCCCTCCACTTT	CASSPDRANSPLHF
TRBV11-2	NA	once	TRBJ1-1	14	TGTGCCAGCAGCTTATCTATAGGGAGGACTGAAGCTTTCTTT	CASSLSIGRTEAFF
TRBV5-1	NA	few	TRBJ1-4	13	TGCGCCAGCAGCTCCGAAACCGGGGAAAAACTGTTTTTT	CASSSETGEKLFF
TRBV28	TRBD1	NA	TRBJ1-6	15	TGTGCCAGCAGTTTCCCGGACAGGAATAATTCACCCCTCCACTTT	CASSFPDRNNSPLHF
TRBV4-1	TRBD1	NA	TRBJ1-2	14	TGCGCCAGCAGTGACACAGGGGGAAGCTATGGCTACACCTTC	CASSDTGGSYGYTF
TRBV5-5	NA	NA	TRBJ1-2	12	TGTGCCAGCAGACACGACTCCCGGGTCGACACCTTC	CASRHDSRVDTF
TRBV4-3	NA	NA	TRBJ2-1	15	TGCGCCAGCAGCCAGCGGGACAGCCTATTACTTGAGCAGTTCTTC	CASSQRDSLLLEQFF
TRBV27	NA	NA	TRBJ1-1	13	TGTGCCAGCAGTTTGACCCACGGCAACGGGGCTTTCTTT	CASSLTHGNGAFF
TRBV11-1	NA	NA	TRBJ1-6	12	TGTGCCAGCAGCGGGGGGGATTCACCCCTCCACTTT	CASSGGDSPLHF
TRBV20-1	NA	once	TRBJ1-3	13	TGCAGTGCTAGTTTAACGGTTGGAAACACCATATATTTT	CSASLTVGNTIYF
TRBV18	NA	NA	TRBJ1-1	12	TGTGCCAGCTCACCGCTCGGGGGGGAAGCTTTCTTT	CASSPLGGEAFF
TRBV4-3	NA	few	TRBJ2-1	16	TGCGCCAGCAGCCAAGATCGGGGTAGCGGAGGCAATGAGCAGTTCTTC	CASSQDRGSGGNEQFF
TRBV5-1	NA	many	TRBJ1-2	15	TGCGCCAGCAGCTTGGACAGAGTTCGTTGGGCTGGCTACACCTTC	CASSLDRVRWAGYTF
TRBV7-3	NA	NA	TRBJ2-7	14	TGTGCCAGCAGCCCCGGGCAGGGTGCCTACGAGCAGTACTTC	CASSPGQGAYEQYF
TRBV2	TRBD1	NA	TRBJ1-4	14	TGTGCCAGCACCGTACAGGGGGGTTTTGAAAAACTGTTTTTT	CASTVQGGFEKLFF
TRBV28	NA	NA	TRBJ1-6	14	TGTGCCAGCACTACGGGTGGTGATAATTCACCCCTCCACTTT	CASTTGGDNSPLHF
TRBV27	NA	NA	TRBJ2-3	15	TGTGCCAGCACCCCGGAGAGGGGGATAGGGAATACGCAGTATTTT	CASTPERGIGNTQYF
TRBV3-1/TRBV3-2	TRBD1	NA	TRBJ2-2	15	TGTGCCAGCGAGAAAACAGGGGCGGGCACCGGGGAGCTGTTTTTT	CASEKTGAGTGELFF
TRBV29-1	NA	NA	TRBJ1-1	12	TGCAGCGTTGGAGGGTTCAGCACTGAAGCTTTCTTT	CSVGGFSTEAFF
TRBV5-1	NA	once	TRBJ1-3	16	TGCGCCAGCAGCACCACGACTGGCCTCTCTGGAAACACCATATATTTT	CASSTTTGLSGNTIYF
TRBV11-2	TRBD1	NA	TRBJ2-7	14	TGTGCCAGCAGCCCATACAGGGGGGACTACGAGCAGTACTTC	CASSPYRGDYEQYF
TRBV18	TRBD1	NA	TRBJ1-5	18	TGTGCCAGCTCACTACGGTGGACAGGAGGCGGTTTTTATCAGCCCCAGCATTTT	CASSLRWTGGGFYQPQHF
TRBV6-2/TRBV6-3	NA	once	TRBJ2-7	12	TGTGCCAGCAGCCCACAGGGATACGAGCAGTACTTC	CASSPQGYEQYF